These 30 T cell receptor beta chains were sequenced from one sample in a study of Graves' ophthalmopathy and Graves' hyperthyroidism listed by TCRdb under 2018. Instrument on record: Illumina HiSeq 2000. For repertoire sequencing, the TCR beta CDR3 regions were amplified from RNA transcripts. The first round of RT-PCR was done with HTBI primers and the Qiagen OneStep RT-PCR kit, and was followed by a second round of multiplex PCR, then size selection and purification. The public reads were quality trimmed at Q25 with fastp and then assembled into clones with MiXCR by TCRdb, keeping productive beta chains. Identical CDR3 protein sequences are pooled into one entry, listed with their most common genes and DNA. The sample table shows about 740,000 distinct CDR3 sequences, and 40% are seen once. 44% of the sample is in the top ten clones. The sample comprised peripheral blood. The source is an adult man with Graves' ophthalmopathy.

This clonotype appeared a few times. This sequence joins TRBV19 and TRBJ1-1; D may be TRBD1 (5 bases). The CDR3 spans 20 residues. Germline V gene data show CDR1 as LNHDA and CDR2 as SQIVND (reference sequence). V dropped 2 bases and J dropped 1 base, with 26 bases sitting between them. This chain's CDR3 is CASSIPLRQRPGGKNTEAFF. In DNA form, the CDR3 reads TGTGCCAGTAGTATACCCCTACGGCAACGCCCCGGGGGAAAGAACACTGAAGCTTTCTTT.

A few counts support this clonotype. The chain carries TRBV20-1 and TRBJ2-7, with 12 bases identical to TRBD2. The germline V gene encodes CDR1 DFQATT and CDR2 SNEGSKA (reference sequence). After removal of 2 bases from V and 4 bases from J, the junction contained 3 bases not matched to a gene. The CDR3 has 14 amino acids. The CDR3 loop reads CSARTSGRNYEQYF. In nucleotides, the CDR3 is TGCAGTGCTAGAACTAGCGGGAGGAATTACGAGCAGTACTTC.

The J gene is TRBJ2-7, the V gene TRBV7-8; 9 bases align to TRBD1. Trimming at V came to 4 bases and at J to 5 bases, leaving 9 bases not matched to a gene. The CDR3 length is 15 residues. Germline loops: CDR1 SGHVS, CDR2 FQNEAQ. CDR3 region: CASSSTGGPGDEQYF. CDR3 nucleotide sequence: TGTGCCAGCAGCTCGACAGGGGGGCCTGGGGACGAGCAGTACTTC.

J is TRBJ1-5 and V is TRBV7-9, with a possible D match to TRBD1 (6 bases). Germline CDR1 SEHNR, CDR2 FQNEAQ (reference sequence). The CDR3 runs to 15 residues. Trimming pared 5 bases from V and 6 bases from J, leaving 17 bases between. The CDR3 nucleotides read TGTGCCAGCAGCCCCCCGGGACACGGCTTTCAGCCCCAGCATTTT. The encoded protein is CASSPPGHGFQPQHF.

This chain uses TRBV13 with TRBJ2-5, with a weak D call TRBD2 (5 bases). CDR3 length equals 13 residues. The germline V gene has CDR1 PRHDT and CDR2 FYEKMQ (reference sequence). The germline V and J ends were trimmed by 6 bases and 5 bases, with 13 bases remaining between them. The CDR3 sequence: CASRAGRSETQYF. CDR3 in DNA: TGTGCCAGCAGGGCGGGTAGATCTGAGACCCAGTACTTC.

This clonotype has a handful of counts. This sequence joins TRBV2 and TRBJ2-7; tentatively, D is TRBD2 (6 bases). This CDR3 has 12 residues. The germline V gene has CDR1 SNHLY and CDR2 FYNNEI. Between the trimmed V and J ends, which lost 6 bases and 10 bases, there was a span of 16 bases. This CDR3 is CASRGLGANQYF. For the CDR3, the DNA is TGTGCCAGCAGGGGACTTGGCGCTAACCAGTACTTC.

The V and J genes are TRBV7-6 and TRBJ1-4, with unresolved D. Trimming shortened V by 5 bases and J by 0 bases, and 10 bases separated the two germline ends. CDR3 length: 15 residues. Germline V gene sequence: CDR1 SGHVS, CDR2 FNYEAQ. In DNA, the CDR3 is TGTGCCAGCAGCGAAGACCCTGCAACTAATGAAAAACTGTTTTTT. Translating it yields CASSEDPATNEKLFF.

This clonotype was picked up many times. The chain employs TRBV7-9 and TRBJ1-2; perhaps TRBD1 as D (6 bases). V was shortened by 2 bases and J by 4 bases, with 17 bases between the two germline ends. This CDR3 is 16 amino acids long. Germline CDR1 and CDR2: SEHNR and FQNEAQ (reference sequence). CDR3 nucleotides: TGTGCCAGCAGCTTACCGACAGGAGGGGATACCTATGGCTACACCTTC. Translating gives CASSLPTGGDTYGYTF.

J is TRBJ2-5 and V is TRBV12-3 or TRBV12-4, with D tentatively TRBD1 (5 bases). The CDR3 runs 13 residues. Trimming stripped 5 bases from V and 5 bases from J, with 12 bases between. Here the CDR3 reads CASSLTDRETQYF. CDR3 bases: TGTGCCAGCAGTCTGACAGATCGGGAGACCCAGTACTTC.

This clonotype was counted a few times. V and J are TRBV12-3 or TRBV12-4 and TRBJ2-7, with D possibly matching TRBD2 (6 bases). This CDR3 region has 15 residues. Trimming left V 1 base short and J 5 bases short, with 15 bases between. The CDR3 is CASSLGHGRRDEQYF. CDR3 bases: TGTGCCAGCAGTTTAGGACACGGGCGGAGGGACGAGCAGTACTTC.

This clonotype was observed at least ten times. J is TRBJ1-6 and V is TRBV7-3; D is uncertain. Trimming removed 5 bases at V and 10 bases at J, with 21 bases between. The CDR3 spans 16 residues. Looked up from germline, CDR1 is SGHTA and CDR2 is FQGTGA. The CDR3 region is CASSAQEYGSGSPLHF. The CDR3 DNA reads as TGTGCCAGCAGCGCACAAGAATATGGCAGTGGGTCACCCCTCCACTTT.

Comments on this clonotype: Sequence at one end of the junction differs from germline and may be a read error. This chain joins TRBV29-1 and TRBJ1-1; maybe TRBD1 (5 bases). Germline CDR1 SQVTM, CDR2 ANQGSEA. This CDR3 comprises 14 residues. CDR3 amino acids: CISGGRGGSTEAFF. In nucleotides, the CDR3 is TGCATCTCTGGGGGTAGGGGTGGGTCCACTGAAGCCTTCTTT.

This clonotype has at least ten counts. DNA for the CDR3: TGTGCCGGAAACGACAGGGGGCTTGGCTACACCTTC. It specifies CAGNDRGLGYTF. The chain employs TRBV5-4 and TRBJ1-2, with 10 nucleotides matching TRBD1. V gave up 10 bases and J gave up 7 bases; unmatched junction bases: 7. The germline CDR1 and CDR2 sequences are SGHNT and YYREEE (reference sequence). This CDR3 has 12 amino acids.

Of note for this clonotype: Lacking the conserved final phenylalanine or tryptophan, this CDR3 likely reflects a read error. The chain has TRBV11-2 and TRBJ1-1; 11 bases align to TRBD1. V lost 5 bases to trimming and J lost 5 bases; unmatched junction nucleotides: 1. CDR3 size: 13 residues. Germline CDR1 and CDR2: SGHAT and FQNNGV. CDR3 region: CASSGDRGTEAFS. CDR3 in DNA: TGTGCCAGCAGCGGGGACAGGGGGACTGAAGCTTTCTCT.

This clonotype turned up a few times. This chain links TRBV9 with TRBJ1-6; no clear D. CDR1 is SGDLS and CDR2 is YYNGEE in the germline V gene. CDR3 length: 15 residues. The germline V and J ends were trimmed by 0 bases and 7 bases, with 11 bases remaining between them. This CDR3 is CASSVALSENSPLHF. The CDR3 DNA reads TGTGCCAGCAGCGTAGCCTTGTCGGAGAATTCACCCCTCCACTTT.

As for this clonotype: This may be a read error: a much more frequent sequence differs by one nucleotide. The CDR3 region has the DNA TGTGCCAGTAGTTTCGCCCAAGCCCTTAACGCTGAAGCTTTCTTT. It yields the protein CASSFAQALNAEAFF. V usage is TRBV19 and J usage is TRBJ1-1; D unclear. CDR1 LNHDA and CDR2 SQIVND come from the germline V gene (reference sequence). The CDR3 covers 15 residues. V lost 5 bases and J lost 6, with 19 bases in between.

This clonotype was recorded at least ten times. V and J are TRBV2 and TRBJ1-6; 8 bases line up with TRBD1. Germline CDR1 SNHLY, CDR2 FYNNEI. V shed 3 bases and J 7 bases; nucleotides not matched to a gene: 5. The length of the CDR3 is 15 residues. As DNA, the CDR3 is TGTGCCAGCAGTGAGGCCCAGGGGGCGAATTCACCCCTCCACTTT. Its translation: CASSEAQGANSPLHF.

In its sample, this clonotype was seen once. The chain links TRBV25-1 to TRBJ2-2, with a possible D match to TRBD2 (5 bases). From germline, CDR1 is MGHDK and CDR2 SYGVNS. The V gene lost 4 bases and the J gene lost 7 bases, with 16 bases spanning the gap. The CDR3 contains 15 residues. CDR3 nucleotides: TGTGCCAGCAGTGCTAGAAGGCCTCGGGACGGGGAGCTGTTTTTT. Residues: CASSARRPRDGELFF.

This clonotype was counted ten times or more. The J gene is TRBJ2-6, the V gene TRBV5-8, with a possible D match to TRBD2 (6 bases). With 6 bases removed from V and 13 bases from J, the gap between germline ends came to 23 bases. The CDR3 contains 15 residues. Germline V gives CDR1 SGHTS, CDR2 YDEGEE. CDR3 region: CASTPDGAGTLVLTF. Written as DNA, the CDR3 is TGTGCCAGCACCCCAGATGGGGCGGGGACTCTTGTCCTGACTTTC.

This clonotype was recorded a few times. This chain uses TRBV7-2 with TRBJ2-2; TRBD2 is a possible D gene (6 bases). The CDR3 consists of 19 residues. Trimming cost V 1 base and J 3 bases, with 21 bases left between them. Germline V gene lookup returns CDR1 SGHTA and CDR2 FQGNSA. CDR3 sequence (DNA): TGTGCCAGCAGCTTAGTCCCGGGAGAGGACTCGCGAGACACCGGGGAGCTGTTTTTT. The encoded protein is CASSLVPGEDSRDTGELFF.

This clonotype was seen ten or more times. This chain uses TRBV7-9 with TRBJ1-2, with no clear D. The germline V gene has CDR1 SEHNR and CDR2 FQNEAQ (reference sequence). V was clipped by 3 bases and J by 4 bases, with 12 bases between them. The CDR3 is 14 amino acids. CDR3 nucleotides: TGTGCCAGCAGCTTGTCGGGAACCTTCTATGGCTACACCTTC. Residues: CASSLSGTFYGYTF.

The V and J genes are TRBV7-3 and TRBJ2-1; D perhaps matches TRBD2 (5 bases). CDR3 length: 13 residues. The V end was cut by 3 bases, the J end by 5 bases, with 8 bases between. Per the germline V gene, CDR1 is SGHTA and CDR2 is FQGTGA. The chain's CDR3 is CASSFGLNNEQFF. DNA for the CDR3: TGTGCCAGCAGCTTCGGACTGAACAATGAGCAGTTCTTC.

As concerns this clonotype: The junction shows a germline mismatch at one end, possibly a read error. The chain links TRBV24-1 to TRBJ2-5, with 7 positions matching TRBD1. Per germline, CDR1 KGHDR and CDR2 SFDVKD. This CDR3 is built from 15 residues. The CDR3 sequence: CATSDLQGYQETRYF. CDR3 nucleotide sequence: TGTGCCACCAGTGATTTACAGGGGTACCAAGAGACCCGGTACTTC.

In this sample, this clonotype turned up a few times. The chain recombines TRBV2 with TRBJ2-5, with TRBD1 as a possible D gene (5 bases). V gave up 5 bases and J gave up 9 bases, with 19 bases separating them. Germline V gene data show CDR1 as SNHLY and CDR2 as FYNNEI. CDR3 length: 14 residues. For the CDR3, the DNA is TGTGCCAGCAGTCGTTTGACAGCGAAAGGGCCCCAGTACTTC. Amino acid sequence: CASSRLTAKGPQYF.

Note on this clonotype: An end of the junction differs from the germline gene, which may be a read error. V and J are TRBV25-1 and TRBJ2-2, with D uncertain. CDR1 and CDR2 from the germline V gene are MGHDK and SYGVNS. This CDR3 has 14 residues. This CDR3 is CATSPLRNTGELFF. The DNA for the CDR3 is TGTGCCACCAGTCCCTTGCGAAACACCGGGGAGCTGTTTTTT.

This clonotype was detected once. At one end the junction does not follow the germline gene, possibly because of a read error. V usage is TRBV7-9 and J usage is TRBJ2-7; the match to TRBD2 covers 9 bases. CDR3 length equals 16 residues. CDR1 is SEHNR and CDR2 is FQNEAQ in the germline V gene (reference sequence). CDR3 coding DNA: TGTGCCAGCAGCTTAGGGGGGACTAGCATACCGTACGAGCAGTGCTTC. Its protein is CASSLGGTSIPYEQCF.

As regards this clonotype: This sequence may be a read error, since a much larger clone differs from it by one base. CDR3 nucleotides: TGTGCCACCAGCAGATCGGCGTATGCTGAAGAGGCCCAGTACTTC. It specifies CATSRSAYAEEAQYF. The chain joins TRBV15 to TRBJ2-5; the D is unclear. CDR1 LNHNV and CDR2 YYDKDF come from the germline V gene (reference sequence). The CDR3 length is 15 residues.

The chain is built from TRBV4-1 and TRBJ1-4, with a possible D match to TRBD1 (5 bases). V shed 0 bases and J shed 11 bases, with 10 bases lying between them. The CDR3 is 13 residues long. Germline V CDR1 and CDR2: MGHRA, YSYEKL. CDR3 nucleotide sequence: TGCGCCAGCAGCCAAGACGCGGGGGGGAAACTGTTTTTT. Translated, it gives CASSQDAGGKLFF.

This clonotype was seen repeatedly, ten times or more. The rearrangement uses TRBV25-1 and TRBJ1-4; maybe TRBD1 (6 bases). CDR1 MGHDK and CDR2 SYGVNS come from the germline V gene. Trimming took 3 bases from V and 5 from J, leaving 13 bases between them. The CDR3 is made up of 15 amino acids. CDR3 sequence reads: CASSDPGQRNEKLFF. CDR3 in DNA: TGTGCCAGCAGTGATCCGGGACAACGAAATGAAAAACTGTTTTTT.

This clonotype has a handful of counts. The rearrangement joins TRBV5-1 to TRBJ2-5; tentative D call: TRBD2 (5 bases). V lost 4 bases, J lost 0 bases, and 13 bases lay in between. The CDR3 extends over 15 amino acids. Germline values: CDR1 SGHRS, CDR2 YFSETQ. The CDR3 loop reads CASSPRTGNQETQYF. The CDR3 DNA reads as TGCGCCAGCAGCCCGCGGACGGGAAACCAAGAGACCCAGTACTTC.